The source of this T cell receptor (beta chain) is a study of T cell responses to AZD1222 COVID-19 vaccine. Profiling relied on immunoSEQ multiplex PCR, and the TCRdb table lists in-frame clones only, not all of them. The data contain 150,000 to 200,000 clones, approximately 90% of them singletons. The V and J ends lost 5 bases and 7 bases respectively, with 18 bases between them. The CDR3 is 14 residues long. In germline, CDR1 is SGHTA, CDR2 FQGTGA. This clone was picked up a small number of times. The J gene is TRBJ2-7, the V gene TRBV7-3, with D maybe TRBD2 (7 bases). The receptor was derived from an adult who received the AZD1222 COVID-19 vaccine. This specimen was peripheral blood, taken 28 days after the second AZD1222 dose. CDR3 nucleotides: TGTGCCAGCAGCCGAACAGGGCGGGGGTCGGAGCAGTACTTC. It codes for CASSRTGRGSEQYF.